This TCR beta chain appears in the sequencing data of a study of blood T cell repertoires in COVID-19. Across the whole study: Collection of acute and convalescent COVID-19 samples took place in the United States, Italy and Spain.

Germline V gene sequence: CDR1 MDHEN, CDR2 SYDVKM. This CDR3 has 13 residues. Trimming took 5 bases from V and 2 from J, leaving 9 bases between them. In the original analysis: Reference gene primer amplification yielded estimated nucleated cell counts. TCRdb's copy holds only in-frame clones and misses some; the assay was immunoSEQ multiplex PCR. V, J and clone size were drawn from that table, and D and trimming were deduced from the DNA. The sample records some 390,000 clones, about 87% being singletons. This sequence was found in a human donor in a cohort sampled during active COVID-19. The gene calls are TRBV28 and TRBJ1-1, with TRBD1 as a possible D gene (6 bases). The specimen sequenced was peripheral blood. CDR3 amino acids: CASSGTPNTEAFF. The CDR3 DNA is TGTGCCAGCAGTGGGACACCTAACACTGAAGCTTTCTTT.